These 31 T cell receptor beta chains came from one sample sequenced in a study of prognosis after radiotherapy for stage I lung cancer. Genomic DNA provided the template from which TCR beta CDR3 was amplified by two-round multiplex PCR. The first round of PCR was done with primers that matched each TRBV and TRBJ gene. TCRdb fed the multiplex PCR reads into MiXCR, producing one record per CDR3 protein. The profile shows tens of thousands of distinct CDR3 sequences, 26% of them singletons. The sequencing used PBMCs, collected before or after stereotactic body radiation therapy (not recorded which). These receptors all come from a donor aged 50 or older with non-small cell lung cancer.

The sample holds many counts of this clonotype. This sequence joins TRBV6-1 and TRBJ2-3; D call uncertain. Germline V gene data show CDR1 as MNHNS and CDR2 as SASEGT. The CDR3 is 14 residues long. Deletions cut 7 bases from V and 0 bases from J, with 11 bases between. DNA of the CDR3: TGTGCCAGCACACGAGTCGGCAGCACAGATACGCAGTATTTT. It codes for CASTRVGSTDTQYF.

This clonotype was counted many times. CDR3 in DNA: TGTGCCAGCAGTTTCTTGCGGGGGGTTAAATATACGCAGTATTTT. Protein sequence: CASSFLRGVKYTQYF. This chain connects TRBV12-3 or TRBV12-4 to TRBJ2-3, with 8 bases lining up with TRBD2. Trimming cost V 3 bases and J 7 bases; bases outside gene matches: 9. The CDR3 spans 15 residues.

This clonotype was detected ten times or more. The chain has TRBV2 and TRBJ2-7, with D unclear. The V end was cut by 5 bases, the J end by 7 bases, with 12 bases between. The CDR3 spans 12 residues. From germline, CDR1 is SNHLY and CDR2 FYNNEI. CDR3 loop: CASSPLSPEQYF. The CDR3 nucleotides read TGTGCCAGCAGTCCCCTAAGTCCGGAGCAGTACTTC.

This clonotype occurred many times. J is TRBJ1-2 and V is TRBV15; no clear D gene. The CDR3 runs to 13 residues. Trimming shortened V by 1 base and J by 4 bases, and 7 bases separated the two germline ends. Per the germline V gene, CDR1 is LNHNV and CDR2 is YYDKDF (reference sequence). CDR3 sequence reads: CATSRGISYGYTF. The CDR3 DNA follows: TGTGCCACCAGCAGAGGAATTAGCTATGGCTACACCTTC.

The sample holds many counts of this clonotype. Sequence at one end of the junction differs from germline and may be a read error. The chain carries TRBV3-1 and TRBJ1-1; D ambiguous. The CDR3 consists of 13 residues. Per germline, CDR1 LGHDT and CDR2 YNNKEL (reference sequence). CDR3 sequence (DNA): TGTGCCGGCAGCCAAGTTGGTGGTGTTGAAGCTTTCTTT. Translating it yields CAGSQVGGVEAFF. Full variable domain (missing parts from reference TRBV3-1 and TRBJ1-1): DTAVSQTPKYLVTQMGNDKSIKCEQNLGHDTMYWYKQDSKKFLKIMFSYNNKELIINETVPNRFSPKSPDKAHLNLHINSLELGDSAVYFCAGSQVGGVEAFFGQGTRLTVV.

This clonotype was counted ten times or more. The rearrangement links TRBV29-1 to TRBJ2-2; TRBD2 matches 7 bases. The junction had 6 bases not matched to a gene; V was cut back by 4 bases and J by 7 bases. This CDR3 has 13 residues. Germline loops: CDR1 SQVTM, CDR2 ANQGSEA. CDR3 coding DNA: TGCAGCGTTGGTACCGGGACTAACGGGGAGCTGTTTTTT. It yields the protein CSVGTGTNGELFF.

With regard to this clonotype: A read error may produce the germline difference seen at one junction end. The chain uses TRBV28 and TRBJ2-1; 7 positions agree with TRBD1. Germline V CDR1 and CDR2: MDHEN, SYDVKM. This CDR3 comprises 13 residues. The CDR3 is CDSRQGVANEELF. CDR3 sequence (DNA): TGTGACAGCAGACAGGGTGTCGCCAATGAGGAGTTATTC. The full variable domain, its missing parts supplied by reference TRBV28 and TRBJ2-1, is DVKVTQSSRYLVKRTGEKVFLECVQDMDHENMFWYRQDPGLGLRLIYFSYDVKMKEKGDIPEGYSVSREKKERFSLILESASTNQTSMYLCDSRQGVANEELFGPGTRLTVL.

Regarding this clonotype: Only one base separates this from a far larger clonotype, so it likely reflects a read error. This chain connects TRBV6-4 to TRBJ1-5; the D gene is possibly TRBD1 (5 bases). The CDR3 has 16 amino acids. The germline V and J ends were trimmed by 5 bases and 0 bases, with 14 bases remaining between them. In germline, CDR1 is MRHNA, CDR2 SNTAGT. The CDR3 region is CASSIAGAPSNQPQHF. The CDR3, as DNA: TGTGCCAGCAGTATCGCCGGGGCCCCTAGCAATCAGCCCCAGCATTTT.

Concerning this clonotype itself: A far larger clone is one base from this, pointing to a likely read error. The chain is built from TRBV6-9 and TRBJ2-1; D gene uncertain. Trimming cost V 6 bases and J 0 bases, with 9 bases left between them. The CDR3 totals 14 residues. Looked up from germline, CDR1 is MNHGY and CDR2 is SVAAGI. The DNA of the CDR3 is TGTGCCAGCAGCAAGGGCCACTCCTACAATGAGCAGTTCTTC. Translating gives CASSKGHSYNEQFF.

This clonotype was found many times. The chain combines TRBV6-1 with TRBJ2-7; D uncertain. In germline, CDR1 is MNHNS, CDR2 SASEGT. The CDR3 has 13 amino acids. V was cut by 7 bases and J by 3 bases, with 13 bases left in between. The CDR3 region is CASKRTGSYEQYF. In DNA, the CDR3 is TGTGCCAGCAAGAGGACGGGCAGCTACGAGCAGTACTTC.

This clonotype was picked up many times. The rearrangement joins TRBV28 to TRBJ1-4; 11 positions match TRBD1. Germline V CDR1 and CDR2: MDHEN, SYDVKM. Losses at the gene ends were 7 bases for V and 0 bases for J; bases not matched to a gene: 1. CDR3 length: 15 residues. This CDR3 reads CASKGQGATNEKLFF. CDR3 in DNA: TGTGCCAGCAAGGGACAGGGGGCAACTAATGAAAAACTGTTTTTT.

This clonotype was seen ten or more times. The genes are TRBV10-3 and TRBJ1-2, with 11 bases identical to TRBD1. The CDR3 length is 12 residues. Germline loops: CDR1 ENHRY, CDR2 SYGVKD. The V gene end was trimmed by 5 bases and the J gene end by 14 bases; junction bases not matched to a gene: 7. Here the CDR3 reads CAISSTGQGETF. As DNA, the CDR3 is TGTGCCATCAGTTCTACGGGACAGGGGGAGACCTTC.

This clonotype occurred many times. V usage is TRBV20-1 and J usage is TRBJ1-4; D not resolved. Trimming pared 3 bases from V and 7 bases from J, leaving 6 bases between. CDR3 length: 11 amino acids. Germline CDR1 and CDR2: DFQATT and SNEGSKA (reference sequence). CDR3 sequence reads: CSARKFEKLFF. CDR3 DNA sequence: TGCAGTGCTAGGAAGTTTGAAAAACTGTTTTTT.

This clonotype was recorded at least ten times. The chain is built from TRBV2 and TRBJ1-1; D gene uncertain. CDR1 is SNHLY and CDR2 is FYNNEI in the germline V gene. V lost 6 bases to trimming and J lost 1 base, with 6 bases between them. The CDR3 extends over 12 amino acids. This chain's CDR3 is CASREANTEAFF. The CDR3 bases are TGTGCCAGCAGAGAGGCGAACACTGAAGCTTTCTTT.

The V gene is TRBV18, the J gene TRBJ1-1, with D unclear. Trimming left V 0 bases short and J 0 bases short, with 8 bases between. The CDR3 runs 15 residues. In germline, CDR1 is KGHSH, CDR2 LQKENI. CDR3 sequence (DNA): TGTGCCAGCTCACCACCGGGAACCATGAACACTGAAGCTTTCTTT. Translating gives CASSPPGTMNTEAFF.

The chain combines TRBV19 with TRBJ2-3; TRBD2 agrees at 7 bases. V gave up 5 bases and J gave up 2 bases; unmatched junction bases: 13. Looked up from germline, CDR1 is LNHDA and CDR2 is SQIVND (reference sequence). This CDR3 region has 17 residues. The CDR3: CASSFIRDYALTDTQYF. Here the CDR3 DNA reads TGTGCCAGTAGTTTCATACGGGACTACGCCCTCACAGATACGCAGTATTTT.

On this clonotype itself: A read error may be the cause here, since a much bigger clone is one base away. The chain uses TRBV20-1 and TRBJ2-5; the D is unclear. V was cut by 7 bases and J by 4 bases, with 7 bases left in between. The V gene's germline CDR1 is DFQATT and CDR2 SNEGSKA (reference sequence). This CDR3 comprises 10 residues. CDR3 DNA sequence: TGCAGTGACGAGCGAGAGACCCAGTACTTC. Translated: CSDERETQYF.

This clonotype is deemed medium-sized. This chain's CDR3 is CASRDRESPLHF. Here the CDR3 DNA reads TGTGCCAGCAGGGACAGGGAATCACCCCTCCACTTT. The chain joins TRBV6-1 to TRBJ1-6, with 8 bases matching TRBD1. This CDR3 is 12 amino acids long. Germline CDR1 and CDR2: MNHNS and SASEGT. J was trimmed by 10 bases and V by 6 bases; bases with no gene match: 2.

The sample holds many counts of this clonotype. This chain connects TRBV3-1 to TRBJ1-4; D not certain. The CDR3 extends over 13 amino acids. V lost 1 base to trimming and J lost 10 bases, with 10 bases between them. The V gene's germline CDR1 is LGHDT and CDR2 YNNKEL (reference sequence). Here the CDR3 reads CASSQGRELKLFF. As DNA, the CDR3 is TGTGCCAGCAGCCAAGGGAGGGAGCTAAAACTGTTTTTT.

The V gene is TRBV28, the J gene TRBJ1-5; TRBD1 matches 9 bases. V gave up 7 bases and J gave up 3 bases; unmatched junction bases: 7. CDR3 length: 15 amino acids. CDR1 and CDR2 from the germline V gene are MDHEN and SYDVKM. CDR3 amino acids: CASITGGVVNQPQHF. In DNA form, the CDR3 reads TGTGCCAGCATTACAGGGGGCGTGGTCAATCAGCCCCAGCATTTT.

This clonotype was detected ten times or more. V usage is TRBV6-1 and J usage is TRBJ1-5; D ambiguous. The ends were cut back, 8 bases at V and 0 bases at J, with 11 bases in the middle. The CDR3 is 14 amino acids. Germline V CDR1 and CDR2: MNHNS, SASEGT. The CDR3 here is CASSREYSNQPQHF. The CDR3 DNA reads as TGTGCCAGCTCGCGAGAGTATAGCAATCAGCCCCAGCATTTT.

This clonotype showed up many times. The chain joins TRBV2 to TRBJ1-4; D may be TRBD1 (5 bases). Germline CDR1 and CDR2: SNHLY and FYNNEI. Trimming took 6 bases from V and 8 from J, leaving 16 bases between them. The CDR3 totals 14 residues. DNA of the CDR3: TGTGCCAGCAGGCGGAGGGGAGTAGGCGAAAAACTGTTTTTT. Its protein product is CASRRRGVGEKLFF.

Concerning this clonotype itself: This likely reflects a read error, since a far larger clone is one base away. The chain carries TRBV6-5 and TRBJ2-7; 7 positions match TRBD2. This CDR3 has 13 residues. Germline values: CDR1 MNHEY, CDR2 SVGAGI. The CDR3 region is CASSPEWDYEKYF. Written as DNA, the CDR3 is TGTGCCAGCAGCCCGGAGTGGGACTACGAGAAGTACTTC.

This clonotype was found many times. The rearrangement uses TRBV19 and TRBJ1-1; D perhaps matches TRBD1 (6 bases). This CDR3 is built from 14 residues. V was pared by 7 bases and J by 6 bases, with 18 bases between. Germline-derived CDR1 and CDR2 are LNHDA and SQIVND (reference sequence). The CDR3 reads CASTTPNYRAEAFF. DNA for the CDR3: TGTGCCAGTACCACCCCTAACTACAGGGCTGAAGCTTTCTTT.

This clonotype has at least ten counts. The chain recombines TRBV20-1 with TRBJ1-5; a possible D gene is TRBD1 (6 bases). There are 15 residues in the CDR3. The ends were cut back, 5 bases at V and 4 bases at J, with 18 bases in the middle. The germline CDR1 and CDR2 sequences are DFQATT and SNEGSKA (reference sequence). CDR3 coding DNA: TGCAGTGCTCCCGTTAATGGGGGCGGGAATCAGCCCCAGCATTTT. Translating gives CSAPVNGGGNQPQHF.

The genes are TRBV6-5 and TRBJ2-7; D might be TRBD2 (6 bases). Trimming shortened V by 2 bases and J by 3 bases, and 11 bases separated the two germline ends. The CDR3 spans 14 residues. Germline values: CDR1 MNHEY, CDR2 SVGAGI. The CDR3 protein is CASSYGGDNYEQYF. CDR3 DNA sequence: TGTGCCAGCAGTTACGGCGGGGATAACTACGAGCAGTACTTC.

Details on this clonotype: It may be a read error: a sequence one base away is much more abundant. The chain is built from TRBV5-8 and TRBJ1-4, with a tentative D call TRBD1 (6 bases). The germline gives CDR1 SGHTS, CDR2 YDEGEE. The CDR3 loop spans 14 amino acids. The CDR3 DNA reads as TGTGCCAGCAGCTTACGGGGGCAAAATGAAGAACTGTTTTTT. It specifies CASSLRGQNEELFF.

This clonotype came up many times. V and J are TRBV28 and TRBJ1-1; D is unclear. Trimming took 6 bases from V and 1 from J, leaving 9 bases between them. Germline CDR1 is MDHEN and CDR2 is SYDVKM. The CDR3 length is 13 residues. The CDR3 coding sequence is TGTGCCAGCAGAAGAACAAGGAACACTGAAGCTTTCTTT. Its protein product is CASRRTRNTEAFF.

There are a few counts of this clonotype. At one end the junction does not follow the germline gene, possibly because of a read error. CDR3 amino acids: CSARDRVAKDIQYF. The DNA of the CDR3 is TGCAGTGCTAGAGATAGGGTAGCCAAAGACATTCAGTACTTC. V and J are TRBV20-1 and TRBJ2-4; no clear D. CDR1 is DFQATT and CDR2 is SNEGSKA in the germline V gene (reference sequence). CDR3 length: 14 amino acids.

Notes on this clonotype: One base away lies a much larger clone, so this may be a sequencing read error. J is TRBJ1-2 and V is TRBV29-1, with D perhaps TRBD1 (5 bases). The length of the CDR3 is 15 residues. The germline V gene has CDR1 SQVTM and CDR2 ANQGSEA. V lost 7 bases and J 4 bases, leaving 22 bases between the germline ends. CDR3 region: CSDHAEAGSFYGYTF. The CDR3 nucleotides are TGCAGCGACCATGCGGAGGCAGGGAGTTTCTATGGCTACACCTTC. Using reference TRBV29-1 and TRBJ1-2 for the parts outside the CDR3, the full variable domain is SAVISQKPSRDICQRGTSLTIQCQVDSQVTMMFWYRQQPGQSLTLIATANQGSEATYESGFVIDKFPISRPNLTFSTLTVSNMSPEDSSIYLCSDHAEAGSFYGYTFGSGTRLTVV.

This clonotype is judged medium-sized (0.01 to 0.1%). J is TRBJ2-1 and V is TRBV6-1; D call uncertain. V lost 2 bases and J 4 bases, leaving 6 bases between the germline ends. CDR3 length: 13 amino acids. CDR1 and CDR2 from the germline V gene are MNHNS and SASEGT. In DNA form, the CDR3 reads TGTGCCAGCAGTGAAATCGGGTACAATGAGCAGTTCTTC. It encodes CASSEIGYNEQFF.